A selection of T cell receptor beta chains follows, all from one sample in a study of blood T cell repertoires in COVID-19. Measured with immunoSEQ multiplex PCR; TCRdb has only the in-frame clones, and not every one. Of approximately 500,000 clones in the sample, over 75% are singletons; the top ten hold about 3.2%. What was sequenced was peripheral blood. These receptors were obtained from a human donor in a cohort sampled during active COVID-19. CDR3s include the opening cysteine and the closing phenylalanine or tryptophan. Fields, in order: V gene, J gene, CDR3 protein.

>TRBV4-3|TRBJ2-3
CASSQGLAVDTQYF
>TRBV2|TRBJ2-1
CASPQRGGNEQFF
>TRBV7-3|TRBJ2-1
CASRVQPRGLDEQFF
>TRBV25-1|TRBJ1-2
CASSEWAGYGYTF
>TRBV7-2|TRBJ2-7
CASSAAAVSYEQYF
>TRBV7-7|TRBJ2-2
CASSVTGGNTGELFF
>TRBV19|TRBJ2-7
CAVSAEYEQYF
>TRBV27|TRBJ2-5
CASSLNLAGGPGAQYF
>TRBV6-5|TRBJ2-1
CASTRGGGLNEQFF
>TRBV27|TRBJ2-7
CASSLGQGAPYEQYF
>TRBV30|TRBJ1-3
CAWSVGDSGNTIYF
>TRBV6-1|TRBJ2-5
CASSESGSRETQYF
>TRBV5-4|TRBJ2-7
CASSPGTGFYF
>TRBV5-1|TRBJ2-1
CASSLTSSGRANEQFF
>TRBV30|TRBJ1-2
CAWSLWGQGEGYTF
>TRBV30|TRBJ2-3
CAWSALPRTDTQYF
>TRBV3-1/TRBV3-2|TRBJ2-3
CASSDFGAGDTQYF
>TRBV11-2|TRBJ2-5
CASSTGQRQETQYF
>TRBV18|TRBJ2-1
CASSPLRAGAYNEQFF
>TRBV5-4|TRBJ1-2
CASSIRDFGGYGYTF
>TRBV5-1|TRBJ2-7
CASSSRTGGSSYEQYF
>TRBV6-5|TRBJ1-5
CASSYSTNWPQHF
>TRBV30|TRBJ1-6
CAWQGPGNSPLHF
>TRBV5-4|TRBJ1-1
CASSPSPRQNTEAFF
>TRBV6-6|TRBJ2-1
CASRLGLAGEGEQFF
>TRBV2|TRBJ1-4
CASSAGYNEKLFF
>TRBV11-3|TRBJ2-4
CASSSGSGNIQYF
>TRBV10-2|TRBJ2-5
CASSTTSGRSGQETQYF
>TRBV7-8|TRBJ1-4
CASSLGGGSEKLFF
>TRBV5-4|TRBJ1-1
CASSLTNAEAFF
>TRBV5-1|TRBJ2-7
CASSLEGQGGYEQYF
>TRBV5-4|TRBJ2-7
CASSLNPTSGSGEQYF
>TRBV7-9|TRBJ2-1
CASSSGTGSSFF
>TRBV5-1|TRBJ1-2
CASSLSGQNYGYTF
>TRBV6-5|TRBJ1-1
CASSLGHPNTEAFF
>TRBV18|TRBJ1-1
CASSPIRGRGTEAFF
>TRBV15|TRBJ2-5
CATSPDDRVRVQETQYF
>TRBV19|TRBJ2-3
CASIGGNTDTQYF
>TRBV27|TRBJ1-5
CASSRVAGNQPQHF
>TRBV7-9|TRBJ1-2
CASSLDATVIGYGYTF
>TRBV5-1|TRBJ1-4
CASSLTGVGPNEKLFF
>TRBV28|TRBJ1-5
CASSLQGILLNQPQHF
>TRBV3-1/TRBV3-2|TRBJ2-4
CASSLQGVFPKNIQYF
>TRBV5-6|TRBJ2-7
CASSFTGGYEQYF
>TRBV5-1|TRBJ2-3
CASTRTGGTDTQYF
>TRBV12-5|TRBJ2-2
CASGLRTGGTGELFF
>TRBV11-3|TRBJ2-2
CASSLDAGRVVTGELFF
>TRBV11-3|TRBJ2-2
CASSLGSRGKLFF
>TRBV4-3|TRBJ2-2
CASSQRGQGAGELFF
>TRBV29-1|TRBJ2-5
CSVARGQETQYF
>TRBV7-3|TRBJ2-3
CASSRPGLAGEPSTDTQYF
>TRBV7-9|TRBJ2-2
CASSFGLAGNTGELFF
>TRBV2|TRBJ1-6
CASSRQGLTLGSPLHF
>TRBV6-5|TRBJ2-7
CASTRTGTGEQYF
>TRBV28|TRBJ1-3
CASSLFWAGSGTGNTIYF
>TRBV4-2|TRBJ2-7
CASSQKLAGAFDEQYF
>TRBV6-5|TRBJ1-5
CASSTGTWQPQHF
>TRBV25-1|TRBJ2-5
CASSESGTGVNQETQYF
>TRBV7-3|TRBJ2-1
CATRAGGSNEQFF
>TRBV7-8|TRBJ1-3
CASSLTGRGSGNTIYF